The T cell receptor beta chain under discussion was sequenced for a study of blood T cell repertoires in COVID-19. The data were produced by immunoSEQ multiplex PCR, yet TCRdb's version contains in-frame clones alone and is incomplete. The table lists around 100,000 clones, more than 75% of them singletons, with 2% to 2.5% in the top ten. This clone was picked up a small number of times. Deletions cut 6 bases from V and 4 bases from J, with 7 bases between. Germline values: CDR1 MNHEY, CDR2 SMNVEV (reference sequence). The CDR3 extends over 12 amino acids. This TCR was sampled from a human donor in a cohort sampled during active COVID-19. V is TRBV27 and J is TRBJ2-1; D gene uncertain. The sample taken for sequencing was peripheral blood. The CDR3, as DNA: TGTGCCAGCAGGGCCCAATACAATGAGCAGTTCTTC. Translated, it gives CASRAQYNEQFF.